The 4 T cell receptor beta chains given below trace back to one sample, sequenced in a study of blood T cells in healthy people across ages. A second PCR, run for roughly 7 to 12 cycles, used a sample-barcoded 5' primer plus a J-beta primer mix. From the 5' RACE reads, TCRdb called clonotypes with MiXCR, one entry per CDR3 protein. The table has about 600,000 distinct CDR3 sequences, around 48% seen once. Sequenced sample: blood. Receptors were obtained from a man aged 80 or over in good health.

This clonotype came up a few times. The gene calls are TRBV9 and TRBJ1-2, with D perhaps TRBD1 (6 bases). Germline lookup yields CDR1 SGDLS and CDR2 YYNGEE. This CDR3 has 15 residues. Trimming stripped 7 bases from V and 2 bases from J, with 18 bases between. The CDR3 is CASSPGHMGNYGYTF. The CDR3 DNA reads TGTGCCAGCTCGCCGGGACACATGGGAAACTATGGCTACACCTTC.

This clonotype was picked up a small number of times. This chain connects TRBV20-1 to TRBJ1-2; D possibly corresponds to TRBD1 (6 bases). The germline gives CDR1 DFQATT, CDR2 SNEGSKA (reference sequence). The CDR3 extends over 16 amino acids. V lost 0 bases, J lost 4 bases, and 18 bases lay in between. The CDR3 DNA reads TGCAGTGCTAGAGATCCCGGGCCGGGGACATTCTATGGCTACACCTTC. Its translation: CSARDPGPGTFYGYTF.

In nucleotides, the CDR3 is TGTGCCAGCCGTGAACAGGCGGGACTAGTGGACAATGAGCAGTTCTTC. Translated: CASREQAGLVDNEQFF. This rearrangement joins TRBV12-3 or TRBV12-4 to TRBJ2-1; 8 bases are shared with TRBD2. With 8 bases clipped from V and 5 bases from J, the junction kept 14 bases outside the gene matches. The CDR3 runs to 16 residues.

The gene calls are TRBV12-3 or TRBV12-4 and TRBJ1-2, with D possibly TRBD1 on 6 matching bases. This CDR3 spans 15 amino acids. Between the trimmed V and J ends, which lost 2 bases and 4 bases, there was a span of 14 bases. This CDR3 reads CASSLLPGQSYGYTF. In DNA, the CDR3 is TGTGCCAGCAGTTTACTCCCCGGACAGAGCTATGGCTACACCTTC.